This TCR beta chain is from a study of T-cell reconstitution after alpha-beta-depleted transplantation in children. Trimming pared 6 bases from V and 5 bases from J, leaving 10 bases between. CDR1 and CDR2 from the germline V gene are DFQATT and SNEGSKA (reference sequence). The CDR3 is 11 amino acids. This clonotype showed up just once. The authors prepared the TCRbeta library with unique molecular identifiers. Each CDR3 protein gets one entry after TCRdb re-called the PCR reads with MiXCR. The sample consists of about 480,000 distinct CDR3 sequences, approximately 13% of them appearing once. This TCR derives from a human donor who donated a stem cell graft to a child with combined immunodeficiency. The sample was PBMCs from the stem cell graft donor, taken from the stem cell graft. The chain employs TRBV20-1 and TRBJ1-2; D is uncertain. Here the CDR3 reads CSALQAYGYTF. CDR3 sequence (DNA): TGCAGTGCCCTTCAGGCTTATGGCTACACCTTC.